This entry lists 30 T cell receptor beta chains sequenced from one sample in a study of T cells in Graves' hyperthyroidism and ophthalmopathy. Amplification targeted TCR beta CDR3 regions from RNA transcripts. A first-round RT-PCR of the TCR CDR3 used the HTBI primer set. TCRdb reprocessed the multiplex PCR reads via MiXCR and lists one record per CDR3 protein. Among around 290,000 distinct CDR3 sequences listed, more than 15% were seen once. The specimen sequenced was blood. The source is a woman in her sixties with Graves' ophthalmopathy.

This clonotype appeared many times. The chain combines TRBV5-5 with TRBJ1-2, with D maybe TRBD1 (6 bases). From germline, CDR1 is SGHKS and CDR2 YYEKEE (reference sequence). The CDR3 length is 13 residues. V was cut by 5 bases and J by 6 bases, with 14 bases left in between. The CDR3: CASSRGHSDGYTF. Here the CDR3 DNA reads TGTGCCAGCAGTAGGGGACACTCGGATGGCTACACCTTC.

This clonotype was seen repeatedly, ten times or more. This chain uses TRBV12-3 or TRBV12-4 with TRBJ2-1; 8 bases map to TRBD2. The V and J ends lost 5 bases and 8 bases, in that order; junction bases with no gene match: 11. The CDR3 covers 15 residues. Here the CDR3 reads CASSLSGASGDEQFF. In DNA form, the CDR3 reads TGTGCCAGCAGTCTTAGCGGGGCAAGTGGGGATGAGCAGTTCTTC.

This clonotype was seen repeatedly, ten times or more. The V call is TRBV7-3, the J call TRBJ2-2; D ambiguous. Germline V gene data show CDR1 as SGHTA and CDR2 as FQGTGA. The CDR3 loop spans 13 amino acids. V was cut by 3 bases and J by 6 bases, with 8 bases left in between. Here the CDR3 DNA reads TGTGCCAGCAGCTTCCGGGTAGCCGGGGAGCTGTTTTTT. Translated, it gives CASSFRVAGELFF.

The chain's CDR3 is CASSETGGVGGTQYF. Written as DNA, the CDR3 is TGTGCCAGCAGCGAGACAGGGGGAGTAGGAGGTACGCAGTATTTT. The V call is TRBV9, the J call TRBJ2-3, with 9 bases matching TRBD1. The CDR3 extends over 15 amino acids. V was pared by 3 bases and J by 8 bases, with 10 bases of the junction left unmatched. CDR1 and CDR2 from the germline V gene are SGDLS and YYNGEE.

The chain is built from TRBV28 and TRBJ2-4, with TRBD1 identical over 9 bases. The CDR3 loop spans 14 amino acids. Germline-derived CDR1 and CDR2 are MDHEN and SYDVKM. V was pared by 4 bases and J by 6 bases, with 4 bases of the junction left unmatched. This CDR3 reads CASSSTGGSNIQYF. CDR3 DNA: TGTGCCAGCAGTTCGACAGGGGGATCAAACATTCAGTACTTC.

V and J are TRBV6-1 and TRBJ1-2; 7 nucleotides line up with TRBD1. The CDR3 totals 14 residues. Germline assignment: CDR1 MNHNS and CDR2 SASEGT. With 6 bases clipped from V and 4 bases from J, the junction kept 8 bases outside the gene matches. CDR3 in amino acids: CASRNPGQLYGYTF. DNA for the CDR3: TGTGCCAGCAGAAATCCGGGACAGCTCTATGGCTACACCTTC.

In its sample, this clonotype was seen many times. The chain couples TRBV18 to TRBJ2-3; 11 nucleotides align to TRBD1. J was trimmed by 10 bases and V by 3 bases; bases with no gene match: 6. Looked up from germline, CDR1 is KGHSH and CDR2 is LQKENI. The CDR3 consists of 14 residues. The CDR3 sequence is CASSPGTGGGSQYF. CDR3 bases: TGTGCCAGCTCACCGGGGACAGGGGGAGGCTCGCAGTATTTT. The variable domain in full, completed from reference TRBV18 and TRBJ2-3, reads NAGVMQNPRHLVRRRGQEARLRCSPMKGHSHVYWYRQLPEEGLKFMVYLQKENIIDESGMPKERFSAEFPKEGPSILRIQQVVRGDSAAYFCASSPGTGGGSQYFGPGTRLTVL.

In its sample, this clonotype was seen a few times. V gene TRBV5-1 combines with J gene TRBJ2-2; possibly TRBD1 for D (5 bases). Germline loops: CDR1 SGHRS, CDR2 YFSETQ. Deletions cut 4 bases from V and 4 bases from J, with 8 bases between. The CDR3 length is 13 residues. The CDR3 DNA reads TGCGCCAGCAGCCAGGGATTCACCGGGGAGCTGTTTTTT. This translates into CASSQGFTGELFF.

Ten or more counts support this clonotype. The chain is built from TRBV7-4 and TRBJ1-5; TRBD1 might be the D (5 bases). The CDR3 is 16 residues long. Trimming left V 5 bases short and J 2 bases short, with 16 bases between. The germline CDR1 and CDR2 sequences are SGHVT and SQSDAQ. The CDR3 reads CASSPGGRCRNQPQHF. CDR3 DNA: TGTGCCAGCAGCCCGGGGGGTCGGTGCCGCAATCAGCCCCAGCATTTT.

The V call is TRBV24-1, the J call TRBJ2-2; 8 bases fit TRBD2. The germline V gene encodes CDR1 KGHDR and CDR2 SFDVKD. This CDR3 comprises 17 residues. With V trimmed by 0 bases and J by 5 bases, 7 bases remained unmatched. CDR3 sequence reads: CATSDLVPGGETGELFF. CDR3 DNA: TGTGCCACCAGTGATTTGGTCCCGGGAGGGGAGACCGGGGAGCTGTTTTTT.

This clonotype has a count of ten or more. The chain carries TRBV30 and TRBJ2-7, with a tentative D call TRBD1 (6 bases). V was clipped by 0 bases and J by 3 bases, with 9 bases between them. Germline V CDR1 and CDR2: GTSNPN, SVGIG (reference sequence). CDR3 size: 13 residues. CDR3 DNA sequence: TGTGCCTGGAGTGTAGGGGGAATCTACGAGCAGTACTTC. It encodes CAWSVGGIYEQYF.

This clonotype has only a few counts. The chain combines TRBV9 with TRBJ1-1; maybe TRBD1 (6 bases). V lost 5 bases to trimming and J lost 3 bases, with 23 bases between them. The CDR3 contains 17 residues. Germline loops: CDR1 SGDLS, CDR2 YYNGEE. The CDR3 region is CASRPNNRDGIDTEAFF. The DNA of the CDR3 is TGTGCCAGCAGACCCAATAACAGGGACGGAATCGACACTGAAGCTTTCTTT.

About this clonotype itself: Sequence at one end of the junction differs from germline and may be a read error. The rearrangement uses TRBV29-1 and TRBJ1-4, with D possibly TRBD1 on 5 matching bases. This CDR3 has 12 amino acids. CDR1 and CDR2 from the germline V gene are SQVTM and ANQGSEA. The CDR3 DNA sequence: TGCAGCGTCGAAGGAGGGGCTGAAAAACTGCTTTTT. It yields the protein CSVEGGAEKLLF.

At least ten counts were recorded for this clonotype. The rearrangement links TRBV24-1 to TRBJ2-7, with TRBD2 as a possible D gene (6 bases). Germline lookup yields CDR1 KGHDR and CDR2 SFDVKD. V was pared by 4 bases and J by 6 bases, with 21 bases between. The CDR3 length is 16 residues. CDR3 coding DNA: TGTGCCACCAGTGACCCCCGTGGAGGGGATGCAAGCGAGCAGTACTTC. Its translation: CATSDPRGGDASEQYF.

The gene calls are TRBV6-1 and TRBJ1-1; TRBD1 is a possible D gene (6 bases). The CDR3 spans 16 residues. V lost 3 bases and J lost 3, with 17 bases in between. Germline V CDR1 and CDR2: MNHNS, SASEGT. CDR3 in DNA: TGTGCCAGCAGTGATGTTAGGGGGGGGTGGGACACTGAAGCTTTCTTT. It specifies CASSDVRGGWDTEAFF.

This clonotype was recorded many times. The CDR3 DNA sequence: TGCAGTGCTAGAGATTTAACTAGCGGGGGGCAAGAGACCCAGTACTTC. Translation: CSARDLTSGGQETQYF. J is TRBJ2-5 and V is TRBV20-1; 12 positions match TRBD2. V dropped 0 bases and J dropped 2; count of bases not matched to a gene: 4. The CDR3 covers 16 residues. Germline V gene lookup returns CDR1 DFQATT and CDR2 SNEGSKA (reference sequence).

V and J are TRBV7-9 and TRBJ2-7; TRBD2 is a possible D gene (6 bases). The CDR3 is made up of 15 amino acids. CDR1 is SEHNR and CDR2 is FQNEAQ in the germline V gene (reference sequence). V was trimmed by 8 bases and J by 1 base, leaving 18 bases between them. CDR3 sequence: CASSFWGETSYEQYF. The CDR3 bases are TGTGCCAGCTCGTTTTGGGGGGAAACATCCTACGAGCAGTACTTC.

This chain links TRBV10-3 with TRBJ1-2, with TRBD1 as a possible D gene (5 bases). The CDR3 is 14 amino acids. The V end lost 3 bases, the J end lost 1 base, and 9 bases lay between the germline ends. CDR1 is ENHRY and CDR2 is SYGVKD in the germline V gene. The DNA of the CDR3 is TGTGCCATCAGTGATGGGGGTTATAACTATGGCTACACCTTC. Its translation: CAISDGGYNYGYTF.

V gene TRBV15 combines with J gene TRBJ2-3; D gene ambiguous. V was cut by 0 bases and J by 5 bases, with 6 bases left in between. Germline lookup yields CDR1 LNHNV and CDR2 YYDKDF (reference sequence). The length of the CDR3 is 13 residues. CDR3 nucleotides: TGTGCCACCAGCAGAGATGCGGAAGATACGCAGTATTTT. Its translation: CATSRDAEDTQYF.

This clonotype has ten or more counts. The chain uses TRBV9 and TRBJ2-5; D may be TRBD1 or TRBD2 (5 bases each). The germline V and J ends were trimmed by 5 bases and 1 base, with 21 bases remaining between them. Per the germline V gene, CDR1 is SGDLS and CDR2 is YYNGEE. CDR3 length: 17 residues. The CDR3 region is CASSRPLGPSLQETQYF. The CDR3 nucleotides read TGTGCCAGCAGTAGACCCCTGGGACCCTCACTCCAAGAGACCCAGTACTTC.

This clonotype was picked up a small number of times. The V call is TRBV6-6, the J call TRBJ2-7; 7 bases agree with TRBD1. Looked up from germline, CDR1 is MNHNY and CDR2 is SVGAGI (reference sequence). CDR3 length: 15 residues. Losses at the gene ends were 0 bases for V and 6 bases for J; bases not matched to a gene: 8. The CDR3 DNA reads TGTGCCAGCAGTTACTCGCCCAGGGGGTATGGCGAGCAGTACTTC. This sequence encodes CASSYSPRGYGEQYF.

The chain uses TRBV4-2 and TRBJ2-2; D is undetermined. CDR1 and CDR2 (germline): LGHNA, YNFKEQ. V lost 0 bases and J 6 bases, leaving 11 bases between the germline ends. The CDR3 extends over 15 amino acids. The CDR3 bases are TGTGCCAGCAGCCAAGAACCGGCCAACGCCGGGGAGCTGTTTTTT. This codes for CASSQEPANAGELFF.

The table lists this clonotype with a few counts. This chain joins TRBV20-1 and TRBJ2-2; D is perhaps TRBD1 or TRBD2 (5 bases each). CDR3 length: 13 amino acids. Trimming shortened V by 5 bases and J by 5 bases, and 12 bases separated the two germline ends. The germline V gene has CDR1 DFQATT and CDR2 SNEGSKA (reference sequence). The CDR3 loop is CSASGPGTGELFF. The CDR3 region has the DNA TGCAGTGCTTCGGGACCGGGGACCGGGGAGCTGTTTTTT.

This clonotype was counted only a few times. The CDR3 is CASSPDREINEKLFF. In nucleotides, the CDR3 is TGTGCCAGCAGTCCCGACAGAGAAATTAATGAAAAACTGTTTTTT. V usage is TRBV28 and J usage is TRBJ1-4; D is perhaps TRBD1 (5 bases). V lost 5 bases and J 4 bases, leaving 14 bases between the germline ends. Germline V lookup: CDR1 MDHEN, CDR2 SYDVKM. CDR3 length: 15 residues.

This clonotype was picked up a small number of times. The V call is TRBV10-1, the J call TRBJ2-7, with 8 nucleotides matching TRBD2. The germline V gene encodes CDR1 WNHNN and CDR2 SYGVQD (reference sequence). Trimming at V came to 3 bases and at J to 4 bases, leaving 8 bases not matched to a gene. This CDR3 has 15 residues. CDR3 in amino acids: CASSESQRGSYEQYF. The CDR3 DNA sequence: TGCGCCAGCAGTGAATCTCAGCGGGGGTCGTACGAGCAGTACTTC.

CDR3 sequence reads: CSAPTLNSGANVLTF. The CDR3 nucleotides are TGCAGTGCCCCAACCTTGAACTCTGGGGCCAACGTCCTGACTTTC. The rearrangement joins TRBV20-1 to TRBJ2-6; D not certain. The CDR3 extends over 15 amino acids. CDR1 and CDR2 (germline): DFQATT, SNEGSKA (reference sequence). The V end lost 6 bases, the J end lost 0 bases, and 12 bases lay between the germline ends.

The sample holds many counts of this clonotype. The J gene is TRBJ1-5, the V gene TRBV20-1; TRBD1 matches 10 bases. Germline V gene lookup returns CDR1 DFQATT and CDR2 SNEGSKA (reference sequence). After removal of 5 bases from V and 0 bases from J, the junction contained 13 bases not matched to a gene. The CDR3 consists of 18 residues. Here the CDR3 DNA reads TGCAGTGCTCCGCCGGTGGGACAGGGGACGAGTAGCAATCAGCCCCAGCATTTT. Protein product: CSAPPVGQGTSSNQPQHF.

The genes are TRBV19 and TRBJ2-2; weak D call: TRBD1 (6 bases). Germline lookup yields CDR1 LNHDA and CDR2 SQIVND (reference sequence). The CDR3 has 15 amino acids. Trimming stripped 6 bases from V and 2 bases from J, with 13 bases between. CDR3 loop: CASSFSGTNTGELFF. The CDR3, as DNA: TGTGCCAGTAGCTTTTCCGGGACAAACACCGGGGAGCTGTTTTTT.

This clonotype was detected a few times. The V call is TRBV6-1, the J call TRBJ1-2; 9 positions match TRBD1. Looked up from germline, CDR1 is MNHNS and CDR2 is SASEGT. This CDR3 comprises 14 residues. V dropped 6 bases and J dropped 5; count of bases not matched to a gene: 7. The CDR3 DNA reads TGTGCCAGCAGGGATTCCGGGACAGGGTATGGCTACACCTTC. Protein: CASRDSGTGYGYTF.

This clonotype was picked up many times. The chain recombines TRBV7-9 with TRBJ1-4; D remains unclear. Per the germline V gene, CDR1 is SEHNR and CDR2 is FQNEAQ (reference sequence). V was cut by 6 bases and J by 1 base, with 12 bases left in between. This CDR3 contains 15 residues. CDR3 residues: CASRPLRETNEKLFF. For the CDR3, the DNA is TGTGCCAGCAGGCCCCTCCGGGAAACTAATGAAAAACTGTTTTTT.